These 24 T cell receptor beta chains share one sample of origin, sequenced in a study of T cells in Graves' hyperthyroidism and ophthalmopathy (dated by TCRdb to between 2018 and 2021). The protocol used for the library was multiplex PCR. Sequencing was performed on an Illumina HiSeq 2000. The TCR beta CDR3 regions were amplified from the RNA transcripts. The TCR CDR3 was subjected to a first round of RT-PCR using the HTBI primer set and the Qiagen OneStep RT-PCR kit. The public reads were run again by TCRdb, first through fastp at Q25 and then through MiXCR, and only productive beta chains were kept. Merged by CDR3 protein, the rows form single entries marked with the most common genes and DNA. The sample contains about 210,000 distinct CDR3 sequences, 17% of them found a single time. Roughly 50% of the sample goes to the ten largest clones. The specimen sequenced was blood. The receptors here all came from a man in his fifties with Graves' hyperthyroidism.

At least ten counts were recorded for this clonotype. The rearrangement joins TRBV6-1 to TRBJ2-7; D may correspond to TRBD1 or TRBD2 (5 bases each). Trimming left V 5 bases short and J 3 bases short, with 23 bases between. The CDR3 covers 17 residues. Germline V gene lookup returns CDR1 MNHNS and CDR2 SASEGT. The CDR3 DNA reads TGTGCCAGCAGTTATAGGGCAGGGACCAACTCCAACTACGAGCAGTACTTC. Amino acid sequence: CASSYRAGTNSNYEQYF.

In its sample, this clonotype was seen a few times. The chain links TRBV10-3 to TRBJ1-5, with 10 positions matching TRBD1. V shed 6 bases, J shed 5 bases, and the junction held 1 base outside the gene matches. The CDR3 is made up of 13 amino acids. Germline CDR1 ENHRY, CDR2 SYGVKD. The CDR3 spells CAISGTGDQPQHF. CDR3 sequence (DNA): TGTGCCATCAGCGGGACAGGGGATCAGCCCCAGCATTTT.

This clonotype has a handful of counts. The chain joins TRBV28 to TRBJ2-1; D remains unclear. Trimming pared 2 bases from V and 14 bases from J, leaving 10 bases between. This CDR3 has 11 amino acids. The germline V gene encodes CDR1 MDHEN and CDR2 SYDVKM. The chain's CDR3 is CASSLVGRKFF. CDR3 bases: TGTGCCAGCAGTTTAGTTGGAAGGAAGTTCTTC. The whole variable domain, filled in from reference TRBV28 and TRBJ2-1, reads DVKVTQSSRYLVKRTGEKVFLECVQDMDHENMFWYRQDPGLGLRLIYFSYDVKMKEKGDIPEGYSVSREKKERFSLILESASTNQTSMYLCASSLVGRKFFGPGTRLTVL.

Details on this clonotype: This may be a read error: a much more frequent sequence differs by one nucleotide. The gene calls are TRBV5-1 and TRBJ1-2; 9 positions agree with TRBD1. This CDR3 is built from 14 residues. Germline V gives CDR1 SGHRS, CDR2 YFSETQ. The DNA of the CDR3 is TGCGCCAGCGGCTTGTTCGGGACAGGGTACGGCTACACCTTC. It translates to CASGLFGTGYGYTF.

The table lists this clonotype with many counts. The chain couples TRBV7-9 to TRBJ2-1, with 11 positions matching TRBD2. Germline-derived CDR1 and CDR2 are SEHNR and FQNEAQ (reference sequence). With 5 bases clipped from V and 6 bases from J, the junction kept 6 bases outside the gene matches. This CDR3 has 15 residues. DNA for the CDR3: TGTGCCAGCAGCGCCCTAGCGGGAGGTGGCAATGAGCAGTTCTTC. Protein product: CASSALAGGGNEQFF.

The CDR3 nucleotides are TGTGCCAGTAGAAAGCCCTCCGGGACTAGCCAAGCCAATGAGCAGTTCTTC. Amino acid sequence: CASRKPSGTSQANEQFF. This rearrangement joins TRBV19 to TRBJ2-1, with TRBD2 identical over 9 bases. The CDR3 length is 17 residues. The V gene's germline CDR1 is LNHDA and CDR2 SQIVND (reference sequence). V shed 6 bases, J shed 6 bases, and the junction held 15 bases outside the gene matches.

A remark on this clonotype: A much larger clone differs by one base, so this may be a read error. The chain couples TRBV7-9 to TRBJ2-3, with D possibly matching TRBD2 (6 bases). The V gene's germline CDR1 is SEHNR and CDR2 FQNEAQ (reference sequence). There are 17 residues in the CDR3. V gave up 1 base and J gave up 0 bases, with 14 bases separating them. The CDR3 loop reads CASSLDREGTSTDTQYF. Written as DNA, the CDR3 is TGTGCCAGCAGCTTAGATCGAGAGGGGACTAGCACAGATACGCAGTATTTT. Supplemented by reference TRBV7-9 and TRBJ2-3, the full variable domain reads DTGVSQNPRHKITKRGQNVTFRCDPISEHNRLYWYRQTLGQGPEFLTYFQNEAQLEKSRLLSDRFSAERPKGSFSTLEIQRTEQGDSAMYLCASSLDREGTSTDTQYFGPGTRLTVL.

There are many counts of this clonotype. The gene calls are TRBV12-3 or TRBV12-4 and TRBJ2-1, with D possibly TRBD2 on 6 matching bases. The V and J ends lost 6 bases and 7 bases respectively, with 13 bases between them. The length of the CDR3 is 13 residues. DNA for the CDR3: TGTGCCAGCAGCCTTAGCGGTAAAAATGAGCAGTTCTTC. Residues: CASSLSGKNEQFF.

This clonotype was counted a single time. The J gene is TRBJ1-3, the V gene TRBV20-1, with D possibly TRBD1 on 6 matching bases. The germline gives CDR1 DFQATT, CDR2 SNEGSKA (reference sequence). The CDR3 loop spans 13 amino acids. V lost 3 bases and J 7 bases, leaving 13 bases between the germline ends. This CDR3 reads CSASVGQRNTIYF. CDR3 DNA: TGCAGTGCTAGCGTCGGACAGAGGAACACCATATATTTT.

This clonotype occurred many times. The V and J genes are TRBV3-1 and TRBJ2-3; 10 bases are shared with TRBD2. The length of the CDR3 is 15 residues. Germline V gene data show CDR1 as LGHDT and CDR2 as YNNKEL (reference sequence). The V and J ends lost 4 bases and 1 base, in that order; junction bases with no gene match: 2. CDR3 amino acids: CASSPGTSGTDTQYF. The CDR3 DNA follows: TGTGCCAGCAGCCCCGGGACTAGCGGCACAGATACGCAGTATTTT.

This chain links TRBV11-2 with TRBJ2-5; D may match TRBD1 or TRBD2 (5 bases each). CDR1 and CDR2 from the germline V gene are SGHAT and FQNNGV. The length of the CDR3 is 15 residues. V lost 5 bases and J 1 base, leaving 14 bases between the germline ends. The CDR3 sequence is CASSAGRGFQETQYF. The CDR3 DNA is TGTGCCAGCAGCGCGGGCCGGGGCTTCCAAGAGACCCAGTACTTC.

This clonotype occurred many times. V and J are TRBV20-1 and TRBJ2-7; 10 nucleotides align to TRBD1. The CDR3 sequence is 14 residues long. Germline assignment: CDR1 DFQATT and CDR2 SNEGSKA (reference sequence). Trimming cost V 2 bases and J 7 bases; bases outside gene matches: 8. The chain's CDR3 is CSARYGTGAREQYF. The CDR3 DNA is TGCAGTGCTAGATACGGGACAGGGGCTCGTGAGCAGTACTTC.

This chain links TRBV15 with TRBJ2-5; D uncertain. The germline V gene has CDR1 LNHNV and CDR2 YYDKDF (reference sequence). The CDR3 consists of 18 residues. V was pared by 1 base and J by 5 bases, with 23 bases between. This chain's CDR3 is CATSRAGEPEDPFETQYF. In DNA form, the CDR3 reads TGTGCCACCAGCAGAGCCGGTGAGCCCGAGGACCCTTTCGAGACCCAGTACTTC.

This clonotype was seen just once. The chain couples TRBV6-1 to TRBJ2-7; TRBD1 might be the D (5 bases). The V gene lost 8 bases and the J gene lost 6 bases, with 20 bases spanning the gap. This CDR3 has 14 amino acids. CDR1 is MNHNS and CDR2 is SASEGT in the germline V gene. In DNA, the CDR3 is TGTGCCAGCGGTACACCTACCGAAGGGGTCGAGCAGTACTTC. Translated: CASGTPTEGVEQYF.

The chain has TRBV7-9 and TRBJ1-1; D is uncertain. Per germline, CDR1 SEHNR and CDR2 FQNEAQ (reference sequence). Trimming pared 5 bases from V and 1 base from J, leaving 11 bases between. The CDR3 is 14 residues long. The CDR3 spells CASSALGPNTEAFF. The CDR3, as DNA: TGTGCCAGCAGCGCACTTGGGCCGAACACTGAAGCTTTCTTT.

There are many counts of this clonotype. The chain recombines TRBV6-1 with TRBJ2-7; D gene ambiguous. The CDR3 extends over 14 amino acids. Germline loops: CDR1 MNHNS, CDR2 SASEGT. Trimming left V 6 bases short and J 5 bases short, with 17 bases between. The CDR3 protein is CASSASGPPDEQYF. In DNA, the CDR3 is TGTGCCAGCAGCGCATCGGGTCCTCCCGACGAGCAGTACTTC.

The chain links TRBV11-2 to TRBJ2-3, with 11 bases matching TRBD2. Losses at the gene ends were 3 bases for V and 1 base for J; bases not matched to a gene: 3. This CDR3 comprises 16 residues. The germline CDR1 and CDR2 sequences are SGHAT and FQNNGV. The CDR3 loop is CASSFTSGSGTDTQYF. The CDR3 DNA reads as TGTGCCAGCAGCTTTACTAGCGGGAGTGGCACAGATACGCAGTATTTT.

This clonotype was seen ten or more times. The rearrangement links TRBV20-1 to TRBJ2-7; TRBD2 might be the D (6 bases). Germline CDR1 reads DFQATT; CDR2 reads SNEGSKA (reference sequence). The length of the CDR3 is 13 residues. V was shortened by 3 bases and J by 2 bases, with 11 bases between the two germline ends. CDR3 residues: CSASTSRTYEQYF. The CDR3 DNA is TGCAGTGCTAGTACTAGCAGAACCTACGAGCAGTACTTC.

There are many counts of this clonotype. V is TRBV11-2 and J is TRBJ2-1; TRBD1 aligns across 8 bases. CDR3 length: 16 amino acids. V trimming: 4 bases; J trimming: 2 bases; junction bases outside the gene matches: 7. Germline V gives CDR1 SGHAT, CDR2 FQNNGV. CDR3 protein: CASSSTGGRAYNEQFF. The CDR3 DNA is TGTGCCAGCAGCTCAACAGGGGGAAGGGCCTACAATGAGCAGTTCTTC.

There are a few counts of this clonotype. Its ends do not fully match the called genes, so a read error is possible. The V gene is TRBV20-1, the J gene TRBJ2-3; D possibly corresponds to TRBD2 (5 bases). From germline, CDR1 is DFQATT and CDR2 SNEGSKA (reference sequence). This CDR3 spans 16 amino acids. The CDR3 spells CSTRDRSGYRTDTQYF. In DNA form, the CDR3 reads TGCAGTACTAGAGATCGATCAGGTTACCGCACAGATACGCAGTATTTT.

J is TRBJ2-2 and V is TRBV7-3; TRBD1 is a possible D gene (5 bases). The CDR3 loop spans 14 amino acids. With 2 bases removed from V and 3 bases from J, the gap between germline ends came to 7 bases. Germline CDR1 and CDR2: SGHTA and FQGTGA. CDR3 protein: CASSLGHDTGELFF. CDR3 nucleotides: TGTGCCAGCAGCTTAGGACACGACACCGGGGAGCTGTTTTTT.

The gene calls are TRBV27 and TRBJ1-4; D is unclear. V lost 5 bases and J 7 bases, leaving 11 bases between the germline ends. The CDR3 has 13 amino acids. Germline CDR1 is MNHEY and CDR2 is SMNVEV (reference sequence). The CDR3 sequence: CASSPVLGEKLFF. Written as DNA, the CDR3 is TGTGCCAGCAGTCCCGTGCTAGGTGAAAAACTGTTTTTT.

Many counts were recorded for this clonotype. The chain joins TRBV7-2 to TRBJ2-1; TRBD2 agrees at 10 bases. The CDR3 covers 15 residues. Losses at the gene ends were 6 bases for V and 4 bases for J; bases not matched to a gene: 6. Germline CDR1 SGHTA, CDR2 FQGNSA. For the CDR3, the DNA is TGTGCCAGCAGTCCAACTAGCGGGGCTTACAATGAGCAGTTCTTC. Residues: CASSPTSGAYNEQFF.

The V and J genes are TRBV20-1 and TRBJ2-1; TRBD2 matches 16 bases. Germline V lookup: CDR1 DFQATT, CDR2 SNEGSKA (reference sequence). The V and J ends lost 4 bases and 7 bases, in that order; junction bases with no gene match: 13. This CDR3 spans 18 amino acids. The CDR3 sequence: CSATRPGTSGRAVNEQFF. In DNA, the CDR3 is TGCAGTGCTACCCGTCCCGGGACTAGCGGGAGGGCCGTGAATGAGCAGTTCTTC.